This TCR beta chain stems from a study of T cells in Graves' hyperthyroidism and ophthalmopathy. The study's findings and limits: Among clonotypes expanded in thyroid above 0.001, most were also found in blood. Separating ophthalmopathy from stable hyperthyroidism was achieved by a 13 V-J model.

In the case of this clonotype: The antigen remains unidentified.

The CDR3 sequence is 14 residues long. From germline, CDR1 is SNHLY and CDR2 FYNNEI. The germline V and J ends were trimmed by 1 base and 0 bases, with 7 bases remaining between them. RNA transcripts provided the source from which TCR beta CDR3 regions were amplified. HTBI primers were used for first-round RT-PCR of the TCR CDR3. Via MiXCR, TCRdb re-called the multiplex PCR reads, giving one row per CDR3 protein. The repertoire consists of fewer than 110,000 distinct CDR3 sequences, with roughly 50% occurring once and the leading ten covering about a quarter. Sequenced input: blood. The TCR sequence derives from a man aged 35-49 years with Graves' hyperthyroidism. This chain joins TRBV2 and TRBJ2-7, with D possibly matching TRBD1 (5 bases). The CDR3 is CASSEGGHSYEQYF. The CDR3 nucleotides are TGTGCCAGCAGTGAAGGGGGCCACTCCTACGAGCAGTACTTC. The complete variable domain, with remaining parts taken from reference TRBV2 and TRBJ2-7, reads EPEVTQTPSHQVTQMGQEVILRCVPISNHLYFYWYRQILGQKVEFLVSFYNNEISEKSEIFDDQFSVERPDGSNFTLKIRSTKLEDSAMYFCASSEGGHSYEQYFGPGTRLTVT.